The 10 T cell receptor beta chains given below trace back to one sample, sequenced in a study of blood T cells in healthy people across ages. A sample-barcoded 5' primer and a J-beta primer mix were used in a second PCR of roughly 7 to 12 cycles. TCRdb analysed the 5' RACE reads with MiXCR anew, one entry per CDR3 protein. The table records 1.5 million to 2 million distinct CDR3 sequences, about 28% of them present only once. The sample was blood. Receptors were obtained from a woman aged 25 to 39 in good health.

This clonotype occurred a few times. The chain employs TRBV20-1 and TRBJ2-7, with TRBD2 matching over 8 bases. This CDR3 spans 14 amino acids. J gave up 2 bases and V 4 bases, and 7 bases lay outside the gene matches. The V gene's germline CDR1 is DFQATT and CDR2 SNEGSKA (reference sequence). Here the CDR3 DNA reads TGCAGTGCTAATCTCGCGGGGGGAGCCTACGAGCAGTACTTC. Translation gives CSANLAGGAYEQYF.

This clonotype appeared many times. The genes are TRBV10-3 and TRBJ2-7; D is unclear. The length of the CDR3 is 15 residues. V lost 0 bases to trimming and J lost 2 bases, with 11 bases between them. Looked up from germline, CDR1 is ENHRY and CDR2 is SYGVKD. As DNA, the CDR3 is TGTGCCATCAGTGAGTCGATAGCAGGACCCTACGAGCAGTACTTC. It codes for CAISESIAGPYEQYF.

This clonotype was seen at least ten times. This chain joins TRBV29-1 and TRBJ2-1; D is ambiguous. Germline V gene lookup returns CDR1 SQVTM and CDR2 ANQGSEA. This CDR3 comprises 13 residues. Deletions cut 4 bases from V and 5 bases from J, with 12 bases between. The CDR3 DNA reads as TGCAGCGTTGTCTCGATCACCGACAATGAGCAGTTCTTC. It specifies CSVVSITDNEQFF.

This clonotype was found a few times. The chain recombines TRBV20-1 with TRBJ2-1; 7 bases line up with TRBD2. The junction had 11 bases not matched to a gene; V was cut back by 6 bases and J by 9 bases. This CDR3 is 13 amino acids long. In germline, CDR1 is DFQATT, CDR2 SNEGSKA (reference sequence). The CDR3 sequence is CSAGGYGVGEQFF. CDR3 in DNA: TGCAGTGCCGGGGGGTACGGGGTCGGTGAGCAGTTCTTC.

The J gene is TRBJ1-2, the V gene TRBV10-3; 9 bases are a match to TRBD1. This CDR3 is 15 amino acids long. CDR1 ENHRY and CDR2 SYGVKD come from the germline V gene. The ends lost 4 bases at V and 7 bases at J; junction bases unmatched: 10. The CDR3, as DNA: TGTGCCATCAGTGGGGTCGGACAGGGGAAAGGTGGCTACACCTTC. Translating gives CAISGVGQGKGGYTF.

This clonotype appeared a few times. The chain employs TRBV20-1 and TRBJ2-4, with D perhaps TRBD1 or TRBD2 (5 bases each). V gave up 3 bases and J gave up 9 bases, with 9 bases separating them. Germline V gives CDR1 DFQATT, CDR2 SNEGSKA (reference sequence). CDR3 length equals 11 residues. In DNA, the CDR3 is TGCAGTGCTAGCGGGACCGGCATTCAGTACTTC. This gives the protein CSASGTGIQYF.

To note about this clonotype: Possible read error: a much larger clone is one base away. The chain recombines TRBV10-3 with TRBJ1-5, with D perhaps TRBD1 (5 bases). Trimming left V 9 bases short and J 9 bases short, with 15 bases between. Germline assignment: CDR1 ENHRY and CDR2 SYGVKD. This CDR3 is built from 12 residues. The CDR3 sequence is CAIGDRGRPQHF. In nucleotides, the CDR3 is TGTGCCATTGGGGACCGGGGACGGCCCCAGCATTTT.

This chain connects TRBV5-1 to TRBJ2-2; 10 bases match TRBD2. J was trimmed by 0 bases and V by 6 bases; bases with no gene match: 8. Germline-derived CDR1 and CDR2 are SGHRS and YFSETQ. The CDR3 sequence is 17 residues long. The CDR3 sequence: CASNPLAGTSNTGELFF. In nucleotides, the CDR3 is TGCGCCAGCAACCCACTAGCGGGGACCTCGAACACCGGGGAGCTGTTTTTT.

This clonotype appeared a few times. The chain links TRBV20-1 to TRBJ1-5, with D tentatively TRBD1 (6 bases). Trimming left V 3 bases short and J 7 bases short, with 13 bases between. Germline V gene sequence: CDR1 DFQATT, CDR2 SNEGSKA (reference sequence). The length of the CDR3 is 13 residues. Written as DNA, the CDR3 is TGCAGTGCTAGGGGCTCAGGGGAGCAGCCCCAGCATTTT. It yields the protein CSARGSGEQPQHF.

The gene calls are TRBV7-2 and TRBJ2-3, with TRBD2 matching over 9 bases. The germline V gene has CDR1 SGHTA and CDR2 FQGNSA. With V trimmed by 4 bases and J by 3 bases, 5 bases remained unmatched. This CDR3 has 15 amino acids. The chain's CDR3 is CASSSASGRTDTQYF. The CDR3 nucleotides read TGTGCCAGCAGCTCGGCGAGCGGGAGGACAGATACGCAGTATTTT.